One T cell receptor (beta chain) is described in this entry. What it binds is unknown. Sequencing was performed with immunoSEQ multiplex PCR; in TCRdb, only in-frame clones are kept and a portion is missing. The data hold approximately 600,000 clones, with 85% to 95% observed a single time. This record belongs to a study of shared clonotypes between healthy human individuals. The study's findings and limits: The study found about 5% of naive CD4 clonotypes shared across a few donors.

Positively selected for CCR7, the CD45RO-negative cells used as naive CD8 cells excluded terminally differentiated effector memory CD45RA+ cells. The source material was naive CD8+ T cells sorted from blood. This receptor was obtained from a woman aged 25 to 39 in good health.

CDR3 region: CASSHGGSNEKLFF. Written as DNA, the CDR3 is TGTGCCAGCAGCCACGGGGGGTCAAATGAAAAACTGTTTTTT. The rearrangement joins TRBV7-8 to TRBJ1-4, with a tentative D call TRBD1 (5 bases). The germline V and J ends were trimmed by 5 bases and 5 bases, with 12 bases remaining between them. CDR3 length: 14 residues. The germline V gene encodes CDR1 SGHVS and CDR2 FQNEAQ. The variable domain in full, with the rest retrieved from reference TRBV7-8 and TRBJ1-4, is GAGVSQSPRYKVAKRGQDVALRCDPISGHVSLFWYQQALGQGPEFLTYFQNEAQLDKSGLPSDRFFAERPEGSVSTLKIQRTQQEDSAVYLCASSHGGSNEKLFFGSGTQLSVL.